Following are 28 T cell receptor beta chains from one sample sequenced in a study of blood T cell repertoires in COVID-19. Assay used: immunoSEQ multiplex PCR; TCRdb lists only in-frame clones, some missing. The data show about 270,000 clones, under 95% seen once. Sequenced input: PBMCs or T cells enriched from blood (not recorded which). These receptors originate from a man aged 40-49 years who had been exposed to COVID-19.

The genes are TRBV3-1 (or the pseudogene TRBV3-2) and TRBJ1-3, with D maybe TRBD1 (5 bases). Germline V gene lookup returns CDR1 LGHDT and CDR2 YNNKEL (reference sequence). CDR3 length: 17 amino acids. With 0 bases removed from V and 2 bases from J, the gap between germline ends came to 14 bases. The CDR3 reads CASSQDWQGYAGNTIYF. The CDR3 DNA reads as TGTGCCAGCAGCCAAGACTGGCAGGGTTATGCTGGAAACACCATATATTTT.

The CDR3 nucleotides read TGTGCCAGCAGTCCGACAGGGTATAGCAATCAGCCCCAGCATTTT. Amino acids: CASSPTGYSNQPQHF. This sequence joins TRBV6-5 and TRBJ1-5; TRBD1 matches at 7 bases. The germline gives CDR1 MNHEY, CDR2 SVGAGI. The CDR3 extends over 15 amino acids. Trimming cost V 5 bases and J 0 bases; bases outside gene matches: 4.

The genes are TRBV28 and TRBJ1-3; 11 bases match TRBD1. V lost 5 bases, J lost 4 bases, and 10 bases stayed unmatched. This CDR3 region has 17 residues. The germline V gene encodes CDR1 MDHEN and CDR2 SYDVKM. The CDR3 region has the DNA TGTGCCAGCAGTCCCTGGACAGGGGGCATGGGGGGAAACACCATATATTTT. This translates into CASSPWTGGMGGNTIYF.

CDR3 region: CASSFGGDEKLFF. Here the CDR3 DNA reads TGTGCCAGTAGTTTCGGAGGGGATGAAAAACTGTTTTTT. The chain employs TRBV19 and TRBJ1-4, with D tentatively TRBD1 (5 bases). Trimming shortened V by 5 bases and J by 6 bases, and 10 bases separated the two germline ends. CDR1 is LNHDA and CDR2 is SQIVND in the germline V gene (reference sequence). This CDR3 has 13 residues.

This clone was seen once. The chain uses TRBV7-9 and TRBJ2-3; possible D gene TRBD1, 8 bases. CDR1 is SEHNR and CDR2 is FQNEAQ in the germline V gene (reference sequence). The CDR3 has 15 amino acids. Trimming removed 5 bases at V and 6 bases at J, with 18 bases between. CDR3 protein: CASSPAGQALDTQYF. CDR3 nucleotide sequence: TGTGCCAGCAGCCCAGCGGGACAGGCTCTCGATACGCAGTATTTT.

The CDR3: CASSLRPSGSTSGANVLTF. DNA for the CDR3: TGTGCCAGCAGTTTACGGCCTAGCGGGAGTACTTCTGGGGCCAACGTCCTGACTTTC. This chain links TRBV27 with TRBJ2-6; 10 bases agree with TRBD2. The germline gives CDR1 MNHEY, CDR2 SMNVEV (reference sequence). CDR3 length: 19 residues. V lost 2 bases, J lost 1 base, and 8 bases stayed unmatched.

The rearrangement joins TRBV27 to TRBJ2-5; possibly TRBD2 for D (6 bases). In germline, CDR1 is MNHEY, CDR2 SMNVEV (reference sequence). V was clipped by 2 bases and J by 8 bases, with 15 bases between them. The CDR3 spans 14 residues. The CDR3 loop reads CASSLRPIGGTQYF. Here the CDR3 DNA reads TGTGCCAGCAGTTTACGTCCCATCGGGGGAACCCAGTACTTC.

The gene calls are TRBV14 and TRBJ2-1; a weak D match, TRBD1 (6 bases). Germline V gene sequence: CDR1 SGHDN, CDR2 FVKESK. V was shortened by 4 bases and J by 2 bases, with 15 bases between the two germline ends. The CDR3 totals 16 residues. The CDR3 spells CASSRGRGQPYNEQFF. The CDR3 DNA reads as TGTGCCAGCAGCCGCGGTAGGGGACAACCCTACAATGAGCAGTTCTTC.

The rearrangement joins TRBV6-5 to TRBJ1-5; maybe TRBD1 (5 bases). The ends were cut back, 8 bases at V and 3 bases at J, with 11 bases in the middle. This CDR3 contains 13 residues. The germline V gene has CDR1 MNHEY and CDR2 SVGAGI. CDR3 DNA: TGTGCCAGCGGCCAGGGATCCAATCAGCCCCAGCATTTT. Amino acid sequence: CASGQGSNQPQHF.

The chain links TRBV6-2 or TRBV6-3 to TRBJ2-7; 7 bases agree with TRBD1. Germline V gene lookup returns CDR1 MNHEY and CDR2 SVGEGT. The CDR3 consists of 18 residues. The V gene end was trimmed by 2 bases and the J gene end by 0 bases; junction bases not matched to a gene: 13. CDR3 protein: CASSYTAFRGQSSYEQYF. The CDR3, as DNA: TGTGCCAGCAGTTACACGGCCTTTAGGGGGCAGAGCTCCTACGAGCAGTACTTC.

V gene TRBV28 combines with J gene TRBJ1-1; D is ambiguous. Germline-derived CDR1 and CDR2 are MDHEN and SYDVKM. V lost 10 bases and J 1 base, leaving 13 bases between the germline ends. The CDR3 has 13 residues. The CDR3 DNA reads as TGTGCCACCATGGCGGGTGGGAACACTGAAGCTTTCTTT. Translated, it gives CATMAGGNTEAFF.

V gene TRBV12-5 combines with J gene TRBJ2-7; D uncertain. In germline, CDR1 is LGHNT, CDR2 FRNRAP. Trimming cost V 7 bases and J 3 bases, with 28 bases left between them. The CDR3 is 18 amino acids. The CDR3 sequence: CASVLAPSFSRSNYEQYF. CDR3 bases: TGTGCTAGTGTCTTAGCTCCATCATTCTCGCGGAGTAACTACGAGCAGTACTTC.

V and J are TRBV2 and TRBJ1-4; 7 bases line up with TRBD1. This CDR3 contains 14 residues. Looked up from germline, CDR1 is SNHLY and CDR2 is FYNNEI. The junction had 3 bases not matched to a gene; V was cut back by 4 bases and J by 4 bases. The CDR3 loop is CASSGGTVNEKLFF. The CDR3 DNA is TGTGCCAGCAGTGGAGGGACAGTTAATGAAAAACTGTTTTTT.

The sample holds one count of this clone. The rearrangement uses TRBV7-9 and TRBJ2-7, with TRBD2 identical over 7 bases. V shed 0 bases and J 3 bases; nucleotides not matched to a gene: 5. The CDR3 runs to 15 residues. Germline V lookup: CDR1 SEHNR, CDR2 FQNEAQ (reference sequence). Written as DNA, the CDR3 is TGTGCCAGCAGCTTAGCCGGAGCGGGGATCTACGAGCAGTACTTC. Amino acids: CASSLAGAGIYEQYF.

The chain uses TRBV6-2 or TRBV6-3 and TRBJ2-1, with 7 bases aligning to TRBD2. The CDR3 is 17 residues long. V shed 5 bases and J 7 bases; nucleotides not matched to a gene: 17. The germline CDR1 and CDR2 sequences are MNHEY and SVGEGT. The CDR3 loop is CASSVYSGRSVGNEQFF. CDR3 in DNA: TGTGCCAGCAGTGTCTACTCCGGGAGGTCCGTGGGAAATGAGCAGTTCTTC.

The chain joins TRBV9 to TRBJ2-3; possibly TRBD1 for D (7 bases). This CDR3 has 14 residues. The ends were cut back, 4 bases at V and 4 bases at J, with 13 bases in the middle. In germline, CDR1 is SGDLS, CDR2 YYNGEE. The CDR3 reads CASSSGGFPDTQYF. The CDR3 DNA is TGTGCCAGCAGCTCAGGGGGGTTCCCAGATACGCAGTATTTT.

V usage is TRBV7-2 and J usage is TRBJ2-7; 9 bases are a match to TRBD2. The V gene's germline CDR1 is SGHTA and CDR2 FQGNSA. The ends lost 3 bases at V and 3 bases at J; junction bases unmatched: 9. The CDR3 has 16 residues. The CDR3 sequence: CASSFLGNSGGYEQYF. CDR3 DNA sequence: TGTGCCAGCAGCTTCCTTGGGAATAGCGGGGGCTACGAGCAGTACTTC.

This chain connects TRBV15 to TRBJ2-1, with 8 bases fitting TRBD1. The germline CDR1 and CDR2 sequences are LNHNV and YYDKDF (reference sequence). Trimming took 8 bases from V and 7 from J; bases not matched to a gene: 4. CDR3 length: 12 amino acids. CDR3 nucleotides: TGTGCCACCGCACAGGGGGGAAATGAGCAGTTCTTC. Translated: CATAQGGNEQFF.

The chain has TRBV29-1 and TRBJ2-7, with 7 nucleotides matching TRBD1. From germline, CDR1 is SQVTM and CDR2 ANQGSEA. V was pared by 7 bases and J by 2 bases, with 8 bases of the junction left unmatched. CDR3 length: 13 residues. CDR3 in DNA: TGCAGCGGGAAATCGGGACAGACCTACGAGCAGTACTTC. It is translated as CSGKSGQTYEQYF.

The CDR3 loop is CAWSVPPQQETQYF. Written as DNA, the CDR3 is TGTGCCTGGAGTGTACCGCCACAGCAAGAGACCCAGTACTTC. The chain combines TRBV30 with TRBJ2-5; no firm D call. The CDR3 sequence is 14 residues long. Trimming stripped 0 bases from V and 2 bases from J, with 10 bases between. CDR1 and CDR2 (germline): GTSNPN, SVGIG (reference sequence).

The rearrangement uses TRBV27 and TRBJ1-5; TRBD1 might be the D (5 bases). Germline-derived CDR1 and CDR2 are MNHEY and SMNVEV (reference sequence). Trimming took 2 bases from V and 6 from J, leaving 11 bases between them. The CDR3 covers 14 residues. The CDR3 DNA sequence: TGTGCCAGCAGTTTAGCAGGGTGGATTCAGCCCCAGCATTTT. It specifies CASSLAGWIQPQHF.

V is TRBV19 and J is TRBJ1-5; 7 bases align to TRBD1. Trimming removed 7 bases from V and 0 bases from J; junction bases left unmatched: 12. The V gene's germline CDR1 is LNHDA and CDR2 SQIVND (reference sequence). This CDR3 is 17 amino acids long. The CDR3 sequence is CASTKPGTVYSNQPQHF. The DNA for the CDR3 is TGTGCCAGTACCAAGCCCGGGACAGTCTATAGCAATCAGCCCCAGCATTTT.

V is TRBV11-2 and J is TRBJ1-1; the match to TRBD1 covers 7 bases. There are 15 residues in the CDR3. Germline CDR1 SGHAT, CDR2 FQNNGV. The ends lost 5 bases at V and 5 bases at J; junction bases unmatched: 11. CDR3 protein: CASSLITAGGTEAFF. The CDR3 DNA is TGTGCCAGCAGCCTAATCACGGCAGGGGGAACTGAAGCTTTCTTT.

The genes are TRBV5-1 and TRBJ1-1; 8 bases fit TRBD1. Germline CDR1 reads SGHRS; CDR2 reads YFSETQ. V was pared by 5 bases and J by 4 bases, with 1 base of the junction left unmatched. The CDR3 has 12 amino acids. The CDR3 DNA sequence: TGCGCCAGCAGTCAGGGGGCCACTGAAGCTTTCTTT. It codes for CASSQGATEAFF.

V and J are TRBV3-1 (or the pseudogene TRBV3-2) and TRBJ1-1, with D uncertain. The ends were cut back, 4 bases at V and 5 bases at J, with 17 bases in the middle. The CDR3 contains 15 residues. Germline V lookup: CDR1 LGHDT, CDR2 YNNKEL (reference sequence). The CDR3 loop is CASSLGKPGETEAFF. CDR3 DNA sequence: TGTGCCAGCAGCCTCGGGAAACCCGGTGAGACTGAAGCTTTCTTT.

This clone was recorded only once. The chain has TRBV25-1 and TRBJ2-2, with 7 bases fitting TRBD1. The CDR3 has 17 amino acids. CDR1 is MGHDK, CDR2 SYGVNS, per germline. J gave up 1 base and V 6 bases, and 11 bases lay outside the gene matches. Written as DNA, the CDR3 is TGTGCCAGCAGGATGCCCGGGACAGAAAAGAACACCGGGGAGCTGTTTTTT. Amino acid sequence: CASRMPGTEKNTGELFF. Looking up the rest from reference TRBV25-1 and TRBJ2-2 gives the full variable domain: EADIYQTPRYLVIGTGKKITLECSQTMGHDKMYWYQQDPGMELHLIHYSYGVNSTEKGDLSSESTVSRIRTEHFPLTLESARPSHTSQYLCASRMPGTEKNTGELFFGEGSRLTVL.

This chain uses TRBV28 with TRBJ2-1; D is possibly TRBD1 (5 bases). Germline V gives CDR1 MDHEN, CDR2 SYDVKM. The CDR3 is made up of 16 amino acids. The V and J ends lost 6 bases and 5 bases respectively, with 20 bases between them. CDR3 region: CASRDRGRGINNEQFF. DNA for the CDR3: TGTGCCAGCAGGGACCGTGGTAGGGGTATTAACAATGAGCAGTTCTTC.

The chain combines TRBV12-3 or TRBV12-4 with TRBJ2-1; 9 bases map to TRBD2. This CDR3 is built from 13 residues. With V trimmed by 2 bases and J by 7 bases, 0 bases remained unmatched. The CDR3 nucleotides read TGTGCCAGCAGTTTACTAGCGGGGAATGAGCAGTTCTTC. This encodes CASSLLAGNEQFF.